The 25 T cell receptor beta chains presented below share a single source sample, sequenced in a study of blood T cell repertoires in COVID-19. Produced via immunoSEQ multiplex PCR; TCRdb's table is partial and in-frame only. The sample contains about 140,000 clones, roughly 82% of which appear only once. The sequencing sample was made of peripheral blood. The receptors stem from a man of 80 years or more with acute or convalescent COVID-19.

The J gene is TRBJ1-2, the V gene TRBV3-1 (or the pseudogene TRBV3-2), with a tentative D call TRBD1 (6 bases). V was pared by 3 bases and J by 6 bases, with 14 bases between. The V gene's germline CDR1 is LGHDT and CDR2 YNNKEL (reference sequence). The CDR3 runs 14 residues. The CDR3 sequence is CASSHVRGGDGYTF. In DNA, the CDR3 is TGTGCCAGCAGCCATGTTCGAGGGGGGGATGGCTACACCTTC.

This clone has just one count. V is TRBV6-1 and J is TRBJ1-2; no clear D. Germline V gene sequence: CDR1 MNHNS, CDR2 SASEGT. This CDR3 is 14 amino acids long. With 3 bases removed from V and 4 bases from J, the gap between germline ends came to 12 bases. CDR3 in amino acids: CASSDPLSLYGYTF. CDR3 bases: TGTGCCAGCAGTGACCCCCTAAGCCTCTATGGCTACACCTTC.

As for this clone: Different DNA sequences within this sample yield the same CDR3. This chain joins TRBV5-1 and TRBJ1-1, with TRBD1 matching over 10 bases. J was trimmed by 4 bases and V by 0 bases; bases with no gene match: 0. This CDR3 has 14 residues. Per the germline V gene, CDR1 is SGHRS and CDR2 is YFSETQ. This chain's CDR3 is CASSLGTGGTEAFF. Written as DNA, the CDR3 is TGCGCCAGCAGCTTGGGGACAGGGGGCACTGAAGCTTTCTTT.

The chain has TRBV7-2 and TRBJ2-3, with TRBD2 matching over 14 bases. The CDR3 has 17 amino acids. The germline gives CDR1 SGHTA, CDR2 FQGNSA. V dropped 4 bases and J dropped 2; count of bases not matched to a gene: 5. The CDR3 DNA reads TGTGCCAGCAGCTCCGGGACTAGCGGGGGCCACACAGATACGCAGTATTTT. Protein: CASSSGTSGGHTDTQYF.

This chain links TRBV27 with TRBJ1-6; D is possibly TRBD1 (6 bases). V dropped 2 bases and J dropped 3 bases, with 11 bases sitting between them. This CDR3 comprises 16 residues. Germline CDR1 reads MNHEY; CDR2 reads SMNVEV (reference sequence). CDR3 DNA: TGTGCCAGCAGTTTAGAGGCAGGGGTCTATAATTCACCCCTCCACTTT. Amino acid sequence: CASSLEAGVYNSPLHF.

This chain connects TRBV5-1 to TRBJ1-3; possible D gene TRBD1, 6 bases. The germline V gene encodes CDR1 SGHRS and CDR2 YFSETQ. Trimming took off 0 bases at V and 2 bases at J, with 12 bases between the two ends. This CDR3 has 16 amino acids. CDR3 sequence reads: CASSLAGAGAGNTIYF. DNA of the CDR3: TGCGCCAGCAGCTTGGCAGGGGCAGGCGCTGGAAACACCATATATTTT.

This clone was found once. The chain couples TRBV4-2 to TRBJ2-7; the D gene is possibly TRBD1 (6 bases). This CDR3 contains 18 residues. Per germline, CDR1 LGHNA and CDR2 YNFKEQ. Trimming pared 1 base from V and 0 bases from J, leaving 19 bases between. CDR3 loop: CASSQGVFAGAFSYEQYF. CDR3 coding DNA: TGTGCCAGCAGCCAAGGCGTTTTTGCAGGGGCCTTCTCCTACGAGCAGTACTTC.

This clone turned up a few times. The chain carries TRBV5-4 and TRBJ2-3; unclear D gene. Trimming removed 2 bases at V and 5 bases at J, with 6 bases between. This CDR3 is built from 12 residues. CDR1 and CDR2 from the germline V gene are SGHNT and YYREEE (reference sequence). CDR3 in amino acids: CASSFIRDTQYF. The DNA of the CDR3 is TGTGCCAGCAGCTTTATCCGAGATACGCAGTATTTT.

This chain links TRBV6-5 with TRBJ2-7; no definite D call. Germline V CDR1 and CDR2: MNHEY, SVGAGI. The ends were cut back, 10 bases at V and 2 bases at J, with 6 bases in the middle. This CDR3 is 10 amino acids long. In DNA form, the CDR3 reads TGTGCCACCGAGGCCTACGAGCAGTACTTC. Translated: CATEAYEQYF.

The rearrangement joins TRBV27 to TRBJ2-7, with 9 bases identical to TRBD2. Germline CDR1 is MNHEY and CDR2 is SMNVEV (reference sequence). The V segment lost 6 bases and the J segment 7 bases; nucleotides outside the gene matches: 10. The CDR3 sequence is 14 residues long. The CDR3 protein is CASRGTSPAREQYF. The CDR3 bases are TGTGCCAGCAGAGGGACTAGCCCAGCTAGGGAGCAGTACTTC.

The V call is TRBV2, the J call TRBJ2-7, with a possible D match to TRBD2 (6 bases). The CDR3 sequence is 15 residues long. CDR1 is SNHLY, CDR2 FYNNEI, per germline. V dropped 5 bases and J dropped 1 base, with 15 bases sitting between them. The CDR3 DNA is TGTGCCAGCAGTTCGAGGAGGGCACAATCCTACGAGCAGTACTTC. This translates into CASSSRRAQSYEQYF.

This sequence joins TRBV11-2 and TRBJ2-7; D is unclear. The length of the CDR3 is 13 residues. V was clipped by 3 bases and J by 3 bases, with 9 bases between them. CDR1 is SGHAT and CDR2 is FQNNGV in the germline V gene. The CDR3 DNA is TGTGCCAGCAGCTTTGAGCGACTCTACGAGCAGTACTTC. The encoded protein is CASSFERLYEQYF. The full variable domain, its missing parts supplied by reference TRBV11-2 and TRBJ2-7, is EAGVAQSPRYKIIEKRQSVAFWCNPISGHATLYWYQQILGQGPKLLIQFQNNGVVDDSQLPKDRFSAERLKGVDSTLKIQPAKLEDSAVYLCASSFERLYEQYFGPGTRLTVT.

The CDR3 DNA is TGTGCCAGCAGCCCTGTCCGGAGGGGTGCTGAAGCTTTCTTT. Translating it yields CASSPVRRGAEAFF. V gene TRBV7-2 combines with J gene TRBJ1-1, with D possibly TRBD1 on 5 matching bases. Germline V CDR1 and CDR2: SGHTA, FQGNSA. Trimming took 5 bases from V and 6 from J, leaving 16 bases between them. The CDR3 runs to 14 residues.

This clone was recorded many times. The chain uses TRBV5-6 and TRBJ1-2; no clear D. Germline CDR1 and CDR2: SGHDT and YYEEEE. CDR3 size: 14 residues. The V and J ends lost 0 bases and 4 bases respectively, with 10 bases between them. The CDR3 bases are TGTGCCAGCAGCTTGGCCAGGCCGCGCTATGGCTACACCTTC. The encoded protein is CASSLARPRYGYTF.

V and J are TRBV7-8 and TRBJ1-5; D remains ambiguous. Trimming took 2 bases from V and 0 from J, leaving 8 bases between them. Germline loops: CDR1 SGHVS, CDR2 FQNEAQ. CDR3 length equals 15 residues. In DNA form, the CDR3 reads TGTGCCAGCAGCTTATCCAGTTATAGCAATCAGCCCCAGCATTTT. Its protein is CASSLSSYSNQPQHF. Full variable domain (missing parts from reference TRBV7-8 and TRBJ1-5): GAGVSQSPRYKVAKRGQDVALRCDPISGHVSLFWYQQALGQGPEFLTYFQNEAQLDKSGLPSDRFFAERPEGSVSTLKIQRTQQEDSAVYLCASSLSSYSNQPQHFGDGTRLSIL.

The chain has TRBV15 and TRBJ2-5, with D perhaps TRBD1 (5 bases). Trimming left V 1 base short and J 1 base short, with 10 bases between. CDR3 length: 15 amino acids. Germline V gene lookup returns CDR1 LNHNV and CDR2 YYDKDF (reference sequence). As DNA, the CDR3 is TGTGCCACCAGCAGAGTTGGGCAGGGCCAAGAGACCCAGTACTTC. It is translated as CATSRVGQGQETQYF.

In nucleotides, the CDR3 is TGTGCCAGCAGCTTACGCGCGGGGGACACGTACGAGCAGTACTTC. Translated: CASSLRAGDTYEQYF. This chain connects TRBV7-2 to TRBJ2-7; a possible D gene is TRBD2 (7 bases). Germline V gives CDR1 SGHTA, CDR2 FQGNSA. V gave up 2 bases and J gave up 4 bases, with 15 bases separating them. The CDR3 totals 15 residues.

CDR3 amino acids: CASSTGYQETQYF. The CDR3 DNA reads as TGTGCCAGCAGTACGGGGTACCAAGAGACCCAGTACTTC. The chain recombines TRBV12-3 or TRBV12-4 with TRBJ2-5; D is possibly TRBD2 (5 bases). The V end lost 5 bases, the J end lost 0 bases, and 7 bases lay between the germline ends. This CDR3 comprises 13 residues.

The V and J genes are TRBV7-9 and TRBJ1-6; 10 positions match TRBD1. The CDR3 totals 15 residues. V lost 5 bases, J lost 8 bases, and 6 bases stayed unmatched. Germline V gives CDR1 SEHNR, CDR2 FQNEAQ (reference sequence). The CDR3, as DNA: TGTGCCAGCAGCGACCGGACAGGGGGGGATTCACCCCTCCACTTT. This codes for CASSDRTGGDSPLHF.

This clone has just one count. The chain employs TRBV4-1 and TRBJ2-1; 8 bases agree with TRBD1. CDR3 length equals 14 residues. Germline V gene sequence: CDR1 MGHRA, CDR2 YSYEKL. Trimming removed 4 bases from V and 3 bases from J; junction bases left unmatched: 2. CDR3 coding DNA: TGCGCCAGCAGCCCTGGACAGGGCTACAATGAGCAGTTCTTC. Encoded protein: CASSPGQGYNEQFF.

This clone was recorded a few times. The chain has TRBV13 and TRBJ2-3, with 11 bases aligning to TRBD2. CDR3 length: 15 amino acids. With 6 bases clipped from V and 1 base from J, the junction kept 3 bases outside the gene matches. Per germline, CDR1 PRHDT and CDR2 FYEKMQ (reference sequence). The CDR3: CASSYSGGGTDTQYF. The CDR3 nucleotides read TGTGCCAGCAGTTATAGCGGGGGGGGCACAGATACGCAGTATTTT.

This clone was detected ten times or more. The CDR3: CASSQESGSGNTIYF. In nucleotides, the CDR3 is TGCGCCAGCAGCCAAGAATCAGGCTCTGGAAACACCATATATTTT. The rearrangement joins TRBV4-3 to TRBJ1-3; D gene uncertain. Trimming left V 0 bases short and J 0 bases short, with 6 bases between. Germline V gene sequence: CDR1 LGHNA, CDR2 YSLEER. CDR3 size: 15 residues.

This clone was observed a few times. V usage is TRBV5-4 and J usage is TRBJ1-1; TRBD1 is a possible D gene (5 bases). This CDR3 has 13 amino acids. The ends were cut back, 1 base at V and 5 bases at J, with 9 bases in the middle. Germline V CDR1 and CDR2: SGHNT, YYREEE (reference sequence). This chain's CDR3 is CASSLQGGTEAFF. Written as DNA, the CDR3 is TGTGCCAGCAGCTTGCAGGGAGGGACTGAAGCTTTCTTT.

The chain uses TRBV2 and TRBJ2-6, with D tentatively TRBD2 (6 bases). Trimming took off 3 bases at V and 0 bases at J, with 15 bases between the two ends. Germline-derived CDR1 and CDR2 are SNHLY and FYNNEI. The CDR3 sequence is 18 residues long. CDR3 sequence reads: CASSDFWGVLSGANVLTF. CDR3 nucleotide sequence: TGTGCCAGCAGTGACTTCTGGGGGGTCCTCTCTGGGGCCAACGTCCTGACTTTC.

This sequence joins TRBV7-9 and TRBJ1-2; weak D call: TRBD1 (5 bases). The CDR3 loop spans 14 amino acids. Per germline, CDR1 SEHNR and CDR2 FQNEAQ (reference sequence). V lost 2 bases, J lost 8 bases, and 15 bases lay in between. The CDR3: CASSLSPGNRGYTF. The CDR3 DNA sequence: TGTGCCAGCAGCTTATCTCCAGGGAACCGAGGCTACACCTTC.